This T cell receptor (beta chain) is from a study of cytomegalovirus exposure and HLA in healthy donors. Study-wide results and limits: In an earlier analysis, in roughly 600 donors, most V segments appeared productive either ~90% or ~30% of the time. The study reported that TCR beta sequences accurately predicted HLA-A and HLA-B alleles in most subjects. The authors later found TCR association rates varying by HLA locus, with DRB1 most and HLA-C fewest.

CDR3 length: 14 amino acids. V dropped 3 bases and J dropped 3; count of bases not matched to a gene: 5. Germline-derived CDR1 and CDR2 are SGHRS and YFSETQ. The PCR was carried out with 60 Vbeta primers and 13 Jbeta primers. The assay was immunoSEQ multiplex PCR, and TCRdb's table has in-frame clones only and misses some. This table has about 140,000 clones, about 84% appearing once. Healthy bone marrow donors supplied every sample. With respect to this clone: The antigen remains undetermined.

The origin of this receptor is a male donor in good health and CMV-seronegative. What was sequenced was PBMCs. The chain combines TRBV5-1 with TRBJ2-5; 7 nucleotides line up with TRBD1. CDR3 amino acids: CASSSGTVKETQYF. CDR3 bases: TGCGCCAGCAGCTCCGGGACAGTCAAAGAGACCCAGTACTTC. The whole variable domain, filled in from reference TRBV5-1 and TRBJ2-5, reads KAGVTQTPRYLIKTRGQQVTLSCSPISGHRSVSWYQQTPGQGLQFLFEYFSETQRNKGNFPGRFSGRQFSNSRSEMNVSTLELGDSALYLCASSSGTVKETQYFGPGTRLLVL.